This T cell receptor beta chain originates from a study of blood T cell repertoires in COVID-19. About the research overall: Researchers got acute and convalescent COVID-19 samples from the United States, Italy and Spain. The analysed material was cDNA or gDNA that came from T cells, B-cell-depleted T cells, or PBMCs.

Trimming removed 4 bases from V and 2 bases from J, with 12 bases in between. This CDR3 has 15 amino acids. CDR1 is LGHNA and CDR2 is YSLEER in the germline V gene. Under the authors' procedure: Using reference gene primer amplification, nucleated cell counts were estimated. The protocol was immunoSEQ multiplex PCR, while the TCRdb copy is restricted to in-frame clones and leaves out a portion. The D gene and trimming were derived from the DNA, and the V and J assignments and clone size from that table. Among a few hundred thousand clones listed, around 80% were seen once. This sequence was found in a young woman with COVID-19, enrolled during active disease. Sequencing was performed on peripheral blood. The chain recombines TRBV4-3 with TRBJ2-1; weak D call: TRBD2 (6 bases). This CDR3 reads CASSRDGGAYNEQFF. CDR3 DNA: TGCGCCAGCAGCCGAGACGGGGGAGCCTACAATGAGCAGTTCTTC.